A single sample is the source of the 15 T cell receptor beta chains below, sequenced in a study of regulatory T cells in long-lasting Graves disease. Assembly of TCR beta libraries relied on iRepertoire HTBI primers together with Arm-PCR of CDR3 regions. TCRdb reprocessed the multiplex PCR reads via MiXCR and lists one record per CDR3 protein. Seen here are about 200,000 distinct CDR3 sequences, about 17% observed once, and the top ten hold approximately 20%. Time point meaning: newly diagnosed GD, antithyroid drugs for less than 3 months. Following extraction of RNA from PBMCs, that RNA was used to make the TCR library. Here the sequenced sample was peripheral blood mononuclear cells (PBMCs), taken at new diagnosis, from a patient treated with antithyroid drugs. The receptors come from a female donor with Graves disease.

In this sample, this clonotype turned up many times. The rearrangement joins TRBV18 to TRBJ2-2, with D possibly being TRBD1 (5 bases). CDR3 size: 14 residues. Trimming took 6 bases from V and 3 from J, leaving 11 bases between them. Germline assignment: CDR1 KGHSH and CDR2 LQKENI. CDR3 protein: CASSPAGHTGELFF. As DNA, the CDR3 is TGTGCCAGCTCCCCAGCAGGGCACACCGGGGAGCTGTTTTTT.

This clonotype was seen many times. The V call is TRBV5-5, the J call TRBJ1-4, with a weak D call TRBD1 (6 bases). CDR1 SGHKS and CDR2 YYEKEE come from the germline V gene (reference sequence). Trimming removed 0 bases at V and 5 bases at J, with 14 bases between. The CDR3 runs 16 residues. CDR3 sequence: CASSLARQAANEKLFF. DNA of the CDR3: TGTGCCAGCAGCTTGGCCCGACAGGCCGCGAATGAAAAACTGTTTTTT.

Turning to this clonotype: This may be a read error, as it is one base from a much larger clone. The rearrangement uses TRBV28 and TRBJ2-5; no clear D. The J call is doubtful: the DNA matches TRBJ2-1 better. The CDR3 has 11 amino acids. Germline V gene lookup returns CDR1 MDHEN and CDR2 SYDVKM. CDR3 loop: CASRLYSEQFF. The CDR3 nucleotides are TGTGCCAGCAGACTCTACAGTGAGCAGTTCTTC.

This clonotype was recorded many times. V and J are TRBV2 and TRBJ2-7; 10 bases map to TRBD2. Germline CDR1 reads SNHLY; CDR2 reads FYNNEI. The CDR3 covers 16 residues. The J segment lost 2 bases and the V segment lost 8 bases, leaving 12 bases of the junction unmatched. CDR3 nucleotide sequence: TGTGCCAGCCGACTGGGGTCTAGCGGGAGAACCTACGAGCAGTACTTC. It codes for CASRLGSSGRTYEQYF. Using reference TRBV2 and TRBJ2-7 for the parts outside the CDR3, the full variable domain is EPEVTQTPSHQVTQMGQEVILRCVPISNHLYFYWYRQILGQKVEFLVSFYNNEISEKSEIFDDQFSVERPDGSNFTLKIRSTKLEDSAMYFCASRLGSSGRTYEQYFGPGTRLTVT.

The chain employs TRBV6-9 and TRBJ2-4; 9 bases are a match to TRBD1. V dropped 4 bases and J dropped 8; count of bases not matched to a gene: 9. Germline-derived CDR1 and CDR2 are MNHGY and SVAAGI. The CDR3 has 15 residues. The CDR3 nucleotides read TGTGCCAGCAGTTTCACAGGGGGCCGGAGGGACATTCAGTACTTC. This encodes CASSFTGGRRDIQYF.

The chain links TRBV12-3 or TRBV12-4 to TRBJ2-1, with 11 bases matching TRBD2. The CDR3 runs to 14 residues. V lost 7 bases and J lost 5; bases outside the gene matches: 4. The CDR3 DNA reads TGTGCCAGCAAGGGACTAGCGGAGAACAATGAGCAGTTCTTC. This sequence encodes CASKGLAENNEQFF.

This clonotype was observed many times. The gene calls are TRBV4-1 and TRBJ2-2; D not certain. This CDR3 is 14 amino acids long. The V and J ends lost 0 bases and 7 bases respectively, with 9 bases between them. Germline values: CDR1 MGHRA, CDR2 YSYEKL. The CDR3 DNA sequence: TGCGCCAGCAGCCAAGATATCCAGATCGGGGAGCTGTTTTTT. This encodes CASSQDIQIGELFF.

This clonotype was recorded many times. One end of the junction does not line up with germline, which may come from a read error. The V call is TRBV5-1, the J call TRBJ2-7; 8 nucleotides align to TRBD2. The CDR3 extends over 16 amino acids. From germline, CDR1 is SGHRS and CDR2 YFSETQ. The CDR3 region is CASSPTTSGSSYEQYF. The CDR3 bases are TGTGCCAGCAGCCCAACAACTAGCGGCAGCTCCTACGAGCAGTACTTC.

This clonotype was picked up a small number of times. The chain combines TRBV20-1 with TRBJ2-3; 7 bases are shared with TRBD1. Unmatched junction bases numbered 8, after V lost 0 bases and J lost 2 bases. Looked up from germline, CDR1 is DFQATT and CDR2 is SNEGSKA (reference sequence). The CDR3 runs 16 residues. This chain's CDR3 is CSARDYGTANTDTQYF. CDR3 nucleotides: TGCAGTGCTAGAGATTACGGGACAGCTAACACAGATACGCAGTATTTT.

This clonotype was counted ten times or more. The CDR3 coding sequence is TGTGCCAGCGAAAGGACAGGGCGTACTGGCTACACCTTC. Its protein product is CASERTGRTGYTF. The chain is built from TRBV28 and TRBJ1-2, with 8 bases aligning to TRBD1. The CDR3 loop spans 13 amino acids. J gave up 7 bases and V 8 bases, and 9 bases lay outside the gene matches. From germline, CDR1 is MDHEN and CDR2 SYDVKM.

This clonotype was observed many times. The V gene is TRBV30, the J gene TRBJ2-7; 10 bases agree with TRBD2. Germline CDR1 GTSNPN, CDR2 SVGIG (reference sequence). The junction had 8 bases not matched to a gene; V was cut back by 0 bases and J by 0 bases. The CDR3 is 17 amino acids. DNA of the CDR3: TGTGCCTGGAGTGTAGGTTTGGCTAGCGGGAGCTCCTACGAGCAGTACTTC. Protein sequence: CAWSVGLASGSSYEQYF.

This clonotype was seen repeatedly, ten times or more. The chain joins TRBV9 to TRBJ2-3; D is undetermined. The CDR3 has 12 residues. CDR1 SGDLS and CDR2 YYNGEE come from the germline V gene. V gave up 0 bases and J gave up 2 bases, with 1 base separating them. The CDR3 reads CASSVATDTQYF. CDR3 nucleotides: TGTGCCAGCAGCGTAGCCACAGATACGCAGTATTTT. Full variable domain (missing parts from reference TRBV9 and TRBJ2-3): DSGVTQTPKHLITATGQRVTLRCSPRSGDLSVYWYQQSLDQGLQFLIQYYNGEERAKGNILERFSAQQFPDLHSELNLSSLELGDSALYFCASSVATDTQYFGPGTRLTVL.

This clonotype turned up a few times. The chain has TRBV7-9 and TRBJ2-5; 7 nucleotides line up with TRBD2. Trimming cost V 0 bases and J 5 bases; bases outside gene matches: 9. From germline, CDR1 is SEHNR and CDR2 FQNEAQ (reference sequence). The CDR3 covers 16 residues. CDR3 nucleotide sequence: TGTGCCAGCAGCTTAGCAGGTGCGGGAGCGGGGGAGACCCAGTACTTC. Its translation: CASSLAGAGAGETQYF.

Of note for this clonotype: A read error may be the cause here, since a much bigger clone is one base away. The chain combines TRBV30 with TRBJ1-1; possibly TRBD1 for D (6 bases). This CDR3 comprises 15 residues. Germline CDR1 is GTSNPN and CDR2 is SVGIG (reference sequence). V shed 3 bases and J shed 6 bases, with 20 bases lying between them. The CDR3 bases are TGTGCCTGGAGGAATTGGTCTCAGGGGATCCCTGAAGCTTTCTTT. It codes for CAWRNWSQGIPEAFF.

This clonotype has ten or more counts. J is TRBJ1-5 and V is TRBV6-1; D call uncertain. CDR1 is MNHNS, CDR2 SASEGT, per germline. Trimming stripped 7 bases from V and 5 bases from J, with 9 bases between. This CDR3 spans 12 amino acids. The CDR3 DNA sequence: TGTGCCAGCACCACCGGAGATCAGCCCCAGCATTTT. Translation gives CASTTGDQPQHF.